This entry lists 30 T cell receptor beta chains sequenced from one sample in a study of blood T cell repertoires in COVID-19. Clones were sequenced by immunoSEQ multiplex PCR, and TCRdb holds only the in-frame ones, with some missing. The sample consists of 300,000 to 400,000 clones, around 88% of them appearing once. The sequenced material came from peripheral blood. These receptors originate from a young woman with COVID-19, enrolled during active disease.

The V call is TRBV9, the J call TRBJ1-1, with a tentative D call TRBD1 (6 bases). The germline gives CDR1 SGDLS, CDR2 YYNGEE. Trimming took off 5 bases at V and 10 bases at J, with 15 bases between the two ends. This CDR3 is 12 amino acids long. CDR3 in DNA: TGTGCCAGCAGTGCACAGGGACGTAGAGCTTTCTTT. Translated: CASSAQGRRAFF.

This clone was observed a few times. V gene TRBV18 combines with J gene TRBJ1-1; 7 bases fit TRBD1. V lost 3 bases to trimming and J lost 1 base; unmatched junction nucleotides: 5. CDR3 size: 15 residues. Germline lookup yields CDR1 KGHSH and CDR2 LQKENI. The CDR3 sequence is CASSPATGRNTEAFF. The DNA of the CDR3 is TGTGCCAGCTCACCGGCGACAGGGAGGAACACTGAAGCTTTCTTT.

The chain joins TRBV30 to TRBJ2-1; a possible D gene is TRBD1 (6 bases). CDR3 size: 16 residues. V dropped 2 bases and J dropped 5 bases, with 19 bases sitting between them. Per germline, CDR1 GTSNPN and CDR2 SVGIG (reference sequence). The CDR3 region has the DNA TGTGCCTGGAGTCCCTCGGGACAACTTCCCAACAATGAGCAGTTCTTC. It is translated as CAWSPSGQLPNNEQFF.

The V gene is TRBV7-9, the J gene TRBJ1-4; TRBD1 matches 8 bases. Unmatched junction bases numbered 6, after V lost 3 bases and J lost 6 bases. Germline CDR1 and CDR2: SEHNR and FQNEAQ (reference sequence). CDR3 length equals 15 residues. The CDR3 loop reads CASSLDRVGDEKLFF. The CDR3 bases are TGTGCCAGCAGCTTGGACAGGGTTGGGGATGAAAAACTGTTTTTT.

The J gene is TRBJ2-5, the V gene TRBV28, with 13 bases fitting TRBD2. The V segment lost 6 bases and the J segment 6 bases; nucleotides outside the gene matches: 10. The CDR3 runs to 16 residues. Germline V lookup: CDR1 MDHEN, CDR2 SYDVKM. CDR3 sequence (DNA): TGTGCCAGCAGCCCAACTAGCGGGGGGGCGCGTAAGACCCAGTACTTC. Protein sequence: CASSPTSGGARKTQYF.

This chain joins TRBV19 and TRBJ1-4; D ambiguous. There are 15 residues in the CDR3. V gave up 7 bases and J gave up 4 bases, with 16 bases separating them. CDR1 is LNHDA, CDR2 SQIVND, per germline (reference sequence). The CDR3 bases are TGTGCCAGTACCCTCTCAACTAGAGGTAATGAAAAACTGTTTTTT. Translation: CASTLSTRGNEKLFF.

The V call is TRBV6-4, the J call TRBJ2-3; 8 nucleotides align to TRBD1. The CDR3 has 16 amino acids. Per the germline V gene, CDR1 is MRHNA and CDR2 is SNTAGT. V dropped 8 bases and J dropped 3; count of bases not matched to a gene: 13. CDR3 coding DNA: TGTGCCAGCTCCCTGACTCAGGGGGCGCCGACAGATACGCAGTATTTT. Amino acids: CASSLTQGAPTDTQYF.

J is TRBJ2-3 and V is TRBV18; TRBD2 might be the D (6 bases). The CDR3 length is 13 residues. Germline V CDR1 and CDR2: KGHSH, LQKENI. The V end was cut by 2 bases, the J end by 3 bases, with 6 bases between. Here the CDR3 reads CASSPGGTDTQYF. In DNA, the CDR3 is TGTGCCAGCTCACCAGGGGGGACAGATACGCAGTATTTT.

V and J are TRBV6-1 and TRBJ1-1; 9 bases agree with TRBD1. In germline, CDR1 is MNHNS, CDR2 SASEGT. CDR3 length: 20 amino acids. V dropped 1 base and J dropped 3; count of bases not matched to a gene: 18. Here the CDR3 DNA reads TGTGCCAGCAGTGAAGGGCCCGTAGGGACAGGGCCAGGGAGGGACACTGAAGCTTTCTTT. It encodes CASSEGPVGTGPGRDTEAFF.

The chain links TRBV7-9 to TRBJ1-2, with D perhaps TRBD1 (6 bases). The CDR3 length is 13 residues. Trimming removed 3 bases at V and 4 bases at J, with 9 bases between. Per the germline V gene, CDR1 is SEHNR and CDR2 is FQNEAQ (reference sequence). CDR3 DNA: TGTGCCAGCAGCTTGGGACACACCTATGGCTACACCTTC. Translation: CASSLGHTYGYTF.

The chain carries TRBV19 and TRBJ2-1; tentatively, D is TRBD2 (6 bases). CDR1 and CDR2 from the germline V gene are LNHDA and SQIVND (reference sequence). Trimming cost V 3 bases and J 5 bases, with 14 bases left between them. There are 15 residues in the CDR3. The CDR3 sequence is CASSIVTRGNNEQFF. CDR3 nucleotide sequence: TGTGCCAGTAGTATTGTGACCCGGGGGAACAATGAGCAGTTCTTC.

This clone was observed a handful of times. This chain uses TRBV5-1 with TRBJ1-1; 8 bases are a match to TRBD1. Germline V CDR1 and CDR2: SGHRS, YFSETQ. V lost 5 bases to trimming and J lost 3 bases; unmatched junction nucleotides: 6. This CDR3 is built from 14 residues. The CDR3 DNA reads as TGCGCCAGCAGGTGGACAGGGAGGGACACTGAAGCTTTCTTT. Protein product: CASRWTGRDTEAFF.

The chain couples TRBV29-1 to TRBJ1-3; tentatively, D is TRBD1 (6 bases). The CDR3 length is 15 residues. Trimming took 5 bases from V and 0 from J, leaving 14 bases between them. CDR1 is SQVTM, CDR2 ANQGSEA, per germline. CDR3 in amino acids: CSVLGRGSSGNTIYF. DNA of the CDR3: TGCAGCGTTCTTGGCAGGGGCAGCTCTGGAAACACCATATATTTT.

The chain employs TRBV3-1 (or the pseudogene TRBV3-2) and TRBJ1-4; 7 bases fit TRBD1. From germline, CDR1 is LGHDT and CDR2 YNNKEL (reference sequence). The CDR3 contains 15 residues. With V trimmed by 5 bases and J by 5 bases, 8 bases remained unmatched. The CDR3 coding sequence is TGTGCCAGCAGCATTCGGGGACAGCAGAATGAAAAACTGTTTTTT. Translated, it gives CASSIRGQQNEKLFF.

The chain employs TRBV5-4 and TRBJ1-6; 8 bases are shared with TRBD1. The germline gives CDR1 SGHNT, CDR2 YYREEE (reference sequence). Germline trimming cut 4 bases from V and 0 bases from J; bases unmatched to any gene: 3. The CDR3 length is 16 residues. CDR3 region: CASSRTGSSYNSPLHF. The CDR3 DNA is TGTGCCAGCAGCCGGACAGGGAGCTCCTATAATTCACCCCTCCACTTT.

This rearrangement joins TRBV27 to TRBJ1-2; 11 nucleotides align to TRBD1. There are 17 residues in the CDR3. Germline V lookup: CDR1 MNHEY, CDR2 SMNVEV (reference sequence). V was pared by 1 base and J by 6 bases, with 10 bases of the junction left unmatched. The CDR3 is CASSLLGWTGGSNGYTF. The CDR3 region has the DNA TGTGCCAGCAGTTTATTGGGATGGACAGGGGGCAGCAATGGCTACACCTTC.

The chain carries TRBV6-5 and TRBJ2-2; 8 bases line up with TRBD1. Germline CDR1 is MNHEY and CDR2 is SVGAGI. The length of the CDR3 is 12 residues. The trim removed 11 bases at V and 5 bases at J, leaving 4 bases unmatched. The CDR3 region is CASRQGTGELFF. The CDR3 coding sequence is TGTGCCTCAAGACAGGGGACCGGGGAGCTGTTTTTT.

CDR3 sequence reads: CASSQQGWDGYTF. CDR3 nucleotides: TGTGCCAGCAGCCAACAGGGATGGGATGGCTACACCTTC. The chain couples TRBV3-1 (or the pseudogene TRBV3-2) to TRBJ1-2, with TRBD1 as a possible D gene (5 bases). Germline CDR1 is LGHDT and CDR2 is YNNKEL (reference sequence). The CDR3 is 13 residues long. The V end was cut by 2 bases, the J end by 6 bases, with 10 bases between.

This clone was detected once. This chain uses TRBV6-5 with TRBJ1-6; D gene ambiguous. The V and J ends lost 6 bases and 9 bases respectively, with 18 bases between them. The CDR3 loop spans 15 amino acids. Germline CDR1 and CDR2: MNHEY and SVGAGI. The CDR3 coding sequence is TGTGCCAGCAGGGAGAGCCGGGGTTCCATTTCACCCCTCCACTTT. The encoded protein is CASRESRGSISPLHF.

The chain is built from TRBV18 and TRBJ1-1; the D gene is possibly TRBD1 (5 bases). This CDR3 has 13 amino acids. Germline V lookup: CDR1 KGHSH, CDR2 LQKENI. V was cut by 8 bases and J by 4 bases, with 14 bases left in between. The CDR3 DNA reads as TGTGCCAGCGGACAAGGGGTGGCCACTGAAGCTTTCTTT. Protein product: CASGQGVATEAFF.

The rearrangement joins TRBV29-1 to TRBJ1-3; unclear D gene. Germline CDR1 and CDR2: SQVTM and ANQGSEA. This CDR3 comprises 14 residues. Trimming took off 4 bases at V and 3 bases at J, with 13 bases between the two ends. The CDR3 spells CSVVWEGGGNTIYF. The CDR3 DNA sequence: TGCAGCGTTGTTTGGGAAGGAGGTGGAAACACCATATATTTT.

CDR3 sequence (DNA): TGTGCCAGCAGCCCAGACAGGGGTAACTATGGCTACACCTTC. Translation: CASSPDRGNYGYTF. The chain joins TRBV9 to TRBJ1-2; 8 bases match TRBD1. CDR1 SGDLS and CDR2 YYNGEE come from the germline V gene. Germline trimming cut 4 bases from V and 1 base from J; bases unmatched to any gene: 3. The CDR3 has 14 residues.

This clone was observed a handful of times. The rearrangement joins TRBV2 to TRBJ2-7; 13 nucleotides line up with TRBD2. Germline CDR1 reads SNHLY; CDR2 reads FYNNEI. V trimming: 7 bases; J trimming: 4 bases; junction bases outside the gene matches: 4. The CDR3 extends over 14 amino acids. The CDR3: CASTLTSGGYEQYF. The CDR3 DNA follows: TGTGCCAGCACCTTGACTAGCGGGGGGTACGAGCAGTACTTC.

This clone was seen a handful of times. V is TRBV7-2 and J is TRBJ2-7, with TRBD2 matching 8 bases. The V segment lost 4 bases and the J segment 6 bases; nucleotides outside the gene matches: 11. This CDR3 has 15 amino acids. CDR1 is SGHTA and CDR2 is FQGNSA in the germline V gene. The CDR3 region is CASSSTGTRSAEQYF. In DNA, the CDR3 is TGTGCCAGCAGCTCAACCGGGACTAGGTCGGCCGAGCAGTACTTC. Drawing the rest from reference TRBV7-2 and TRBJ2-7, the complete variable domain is GAGVSQSPSNKVTEKGKDVELRCDPISGHTALYWYRQSLGQGLEFLIYFQGNSAPDKSGLPSDRFSAERTGGSVSTLTIQRTQQEDSAVYLCASSSTGTRSAEQYFGPGTRLTVT.

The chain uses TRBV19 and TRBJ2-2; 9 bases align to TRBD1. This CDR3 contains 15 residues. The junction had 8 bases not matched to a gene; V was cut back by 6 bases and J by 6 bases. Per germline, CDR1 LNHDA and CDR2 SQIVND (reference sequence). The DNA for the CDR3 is TGTGCCAGTAGGTCCCGGGACAGGGTCCCCGGGGAGCTGTTTTTT. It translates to CASRSRDRVPGELFF. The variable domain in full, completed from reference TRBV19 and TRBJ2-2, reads DGGITQSPKYLFRKEGQNVTLSCEQNLNHDAMYWYRQDPGQGLRLIYYSQIVNDFQKGDIAEGYSVSREKKESFPLTVTSAQKNPTAFYLCASRSRDRVPGELFFGEGSRLTVL.

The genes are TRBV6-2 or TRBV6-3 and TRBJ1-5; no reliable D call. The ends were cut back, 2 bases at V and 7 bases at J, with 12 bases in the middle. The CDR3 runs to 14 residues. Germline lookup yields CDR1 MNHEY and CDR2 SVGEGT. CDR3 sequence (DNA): TGTGCCAGCAGTTACCGTGAGGGTGGCCAGCCCCAGCATTTT. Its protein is CASSYREGGQPQHF.

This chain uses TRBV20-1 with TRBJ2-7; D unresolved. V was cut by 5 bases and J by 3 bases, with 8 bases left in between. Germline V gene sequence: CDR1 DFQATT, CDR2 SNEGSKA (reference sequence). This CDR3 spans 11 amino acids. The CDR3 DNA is TGCAGTGCTCAGATCAGCTACGAGCAGTACTTC. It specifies CSAQISYEQYF.

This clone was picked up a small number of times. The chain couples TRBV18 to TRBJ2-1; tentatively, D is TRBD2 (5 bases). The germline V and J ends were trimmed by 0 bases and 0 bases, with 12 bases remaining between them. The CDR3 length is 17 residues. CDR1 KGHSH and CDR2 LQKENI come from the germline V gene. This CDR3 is CASSPPGIGDSYNEQFF. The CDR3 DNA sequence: TGTGCCAGCTCACCACCGGGTATCGGGGACTCCTACAATGAGCAGTTCTTC.

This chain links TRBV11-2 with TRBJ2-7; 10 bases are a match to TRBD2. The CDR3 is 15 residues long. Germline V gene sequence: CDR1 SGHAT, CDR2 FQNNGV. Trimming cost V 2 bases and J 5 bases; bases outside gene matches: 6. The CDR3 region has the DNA TGTGCCAGCAGCTTACAGCGGGGGGGCTTGAACGAGCAGTACTTC. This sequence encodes CASSLQRGGLNEQYF.

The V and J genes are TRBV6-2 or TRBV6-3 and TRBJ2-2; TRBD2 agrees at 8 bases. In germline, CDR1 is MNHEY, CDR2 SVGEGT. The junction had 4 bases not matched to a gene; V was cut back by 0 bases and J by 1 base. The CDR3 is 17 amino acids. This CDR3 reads CASSYSHLAGNTGELFF. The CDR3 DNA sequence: TGTGCCAGCAGTTACTCTCACCTAGCGGGGAACACCGGGGAGCTGTTTTTT.